This T cell receptor beta chain was captured in a study of long-term antiretroviral therapy in people with HIV. Study findings and constraints: Repertoires from HIV showed CDR3 length ranges narrower than those of controls. The study lacked data on ART adherence, viral resistance or therapy changes. Once patients were on ART, diversity went higher but still fell short of transplant donor controls.

Comment on this clone: Its antigen is currently unknown.

It was version v3.0 of the immunoSEQ assay that was run at survey level. Using immunoSEQ multiplex PCR, the repertoire was profiled, and TCRdb retains in-frame clones only, with some absent. Among around 30,000 clones listed, 75% to 90% were seen once. Trimming cost V 3 bases and J 4 bases; bases outside gene matches: 5. Germline CDR1 SGHRS, CDR2 YFSETQ. The CDR3 spans 16 residues. The input for sequencing was unsorted PBMCs, taken 2.3 years after starting antiretroviral therapy. The TCR was taken from a man in his forties with HIV. J is TRBJ2-2 and V is TRBV5-1, with 11 bases aligning to TRBD1. The CDR3, as DNA: TGCGCCAGCAGCTCCGGGACAGGGGGTCCCACCGGGGAGCTGTTTTTT. Encoded protein: CASSSGTGGPTGELFF.